Following are 6 T cell receptor beta chains from one sample sequenced in a study of beta chain features in type 1 diabetes. Isolated RNA was reverse transcribed in full, so expressed TCRB transcripts were sequenced. The protocol was immunoSEQ multiplex PCR, while the TCRdb copy is restricted to in-frame clones and leaves out a portion. This table holds about 130,000 clones, 9.2% found once. The sample comprised central memory CD4+ T cells from blood. These TCRs come from a man aged 18 to 30 in good health.

This clone was counted a few times. Here the CDR3 DNA reads TGTGCCAGCAGCCTCCTCCTACAGGATCAAGAGACCCAGTACTTC. Amino acids: CASSLLLQDQETQYF. The chain carries TRBV6-1 and TRBJ2-5; the D gene is possibly TRBD1 (5 bases). This CDR3 comprises 15 residues. Germline loops: CDR1 MNHNS, CDR2 SASEGT. Trimming stripped 6 bases from V and 2 bases from J, with 16 bases between.

This clone was observed a handful of times. This chain connects TRBV19 to TRBJ2-1, with D tentatively TRBD1 (6 bases). Germline V gene data show CDR1 as LNHDA and CDR2 as SQIVND (reference sequence). The CDR3 spans 15 residues. The V end lost 6 bases, the J end lost 4 bases, and 16 bases lay between the germline ends. The CDR3 region is CASSRDTPGYNEQFF. CDR3 bases: TGTGCCAGTAGCCGGGACACACCGGGGTACAATGAGCAGTTCTTC.

This clone was detected many times. The chain is built from TRBV9 and TRBJ2-4, with 7 bases fitting TRBD2. V was clipped by 0 bases and J by 8 bases; unmatched bases: 8. The CDR3 spans 15 residues. Looked up from germline, CDR1 is SGDLS and CDR2 is YYNGEE. The CDR3 region has the DNA TGTGCCAGCAGCGTAGCTTGGGGGGGGTCGGACATTCAGTACTTC. Its protein product is CASSVAWGGSDIQYF.

The chain has TRBV11-2 and TRBJ2-3, with 10 bases fitting TRBD2. CDR1 is SGHAT, CDR2 FQNNGV, per germline. The ends lost 0 bases at V and 6 bases at J; junction bases unmatched: 9. This CDR3 spans 17 amino acids. CDR3 sequence: CASSLDARAGGEDTQYF. The CDR3 region has the DNA TGTGCCAGCAGCTTAGACGCCCGAGCGGGAGGGGAGGATACGCAGTATTTT.

This clone was detected only a few times. The CDR3 DNA reads as TGCGCCAGCAGCTTGGTGGGGACAGGGGGCAATGAGCAGTTCTTC. Translated, it gives CASSLVGTGGNEQFF. V usage is TRBV5-1 and J usage is TRBJ2-1, with 11 nucleotides matching TRBD1. Per germline, CDR1 SGHRS and CDR2 YFSETQ. Losses at the gene ends were 0 bases for V and 6 bases for J; bases not matched to a gene: 2. The length of the CDR3 is 15 residues.

The chain combines TRBV19 with TRBJ2-1; 8 nucleotides agree with TRBD2. V was clipped by 3 bases and J by 2 bases; unmatched bases: 9. The germline CDR1 and CDR2 sequences are LNHDA and SQIVND (reference sequence). The CDR3 totals 17 residues. The CDR3: CASSMASGGSPYNEQFF. In DNA form, the CDR3 reads TGTGCCAGTAGTATGGCGAGCGGGGGTTCCCCCTACAATGAGCAGTTCTTC.